This paragraph covers one TCR beta chain sequence. This sample was included in a study of control samples from healthy donors and cancer patients. The CDR3 runs to 14 residues. Germline V gives CDR1 LGHNA, CDR2 YNFKEQ. V lost 3 bases and J 2 bases, leaving 11 bases between the germline ends. TCRdb keeps only in-frame clones here, not all; method: immunoSEQ multiplex PCR. In all, the sample yields some 190,000 clones. This TCR was recovered from a young woman in good health. Input material: blood. J is TRBJ2-7 and V is TRBV4-2, with TRBD2 as a possible D gene (6 bases). DNA for the CDR3: TGTGCCAGCAGCCACAACCGGGGGACCTACGAGCAGTACTTC. Protein product: CASSHNRGTYEQYF.